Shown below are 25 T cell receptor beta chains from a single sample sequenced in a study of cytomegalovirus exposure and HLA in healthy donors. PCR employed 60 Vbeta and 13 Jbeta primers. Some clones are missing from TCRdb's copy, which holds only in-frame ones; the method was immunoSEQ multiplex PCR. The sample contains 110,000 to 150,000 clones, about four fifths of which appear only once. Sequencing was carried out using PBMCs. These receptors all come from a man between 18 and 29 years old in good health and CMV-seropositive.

The CDR3 nucleotides read TGCGCCAGCAGCCCTGGGTCGGGACAGGGGGCGAGTGGGGCCAACGTCCTGACTTTC. As protein: CASSPGSGQGASGANVLTF. The rearrangement links TRBV4-1 to TRBJ2-6; 12 positions match TRBD1. Germline V gene sequence: CDR1 MGHRA, CDR2 YSYEKL. The CDR3 consists of 19 residues. The junction had 10 bases not matched to a gene; V was cut back by 4 bases and J by 3 bases.

CDR3 sequence (DNA): TGCGCCAGCAGTCGGACTAGCGGGAGGTACGAGCAGTACTTC. Translating it yields CASSRTSGRYEQYF. The gene calls are TRBV5-1 and TRBJ2-7; TRBD2 matches at 14 bases. The CDR3 consists of 14 residues. J was trimmed by 4 bases and V by 5 bases; bases with no gene match: 2. Germline V CDR1 and CDR2: SGHRS, YFSETQ.

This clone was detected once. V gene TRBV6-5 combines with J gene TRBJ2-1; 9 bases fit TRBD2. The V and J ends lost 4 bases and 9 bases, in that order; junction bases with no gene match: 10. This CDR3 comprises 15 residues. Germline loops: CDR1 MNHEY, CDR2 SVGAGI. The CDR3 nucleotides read TGTGCCAGCAGTTCCGGGGCGGGAGGGGGGCGTGAGCAGTTCTTC. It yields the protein CASSSGAGGGREQFF.

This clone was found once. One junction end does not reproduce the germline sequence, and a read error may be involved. DNA for the CDR3: TGCGCCAGCAGACAAGCTCTAGCGGGAGTTTCCACCGGGGAGCTGTTTTTT. This gives the protein CASRQALAGVSTGELFF. The rearrangement links TRBV4-1 to TRBJ2-2; 10 nucleotides line up with TRBD2. CDR1 and CDR2 (germline): MGHRA, YSYEKL. The CDR3 is 17 residues long.

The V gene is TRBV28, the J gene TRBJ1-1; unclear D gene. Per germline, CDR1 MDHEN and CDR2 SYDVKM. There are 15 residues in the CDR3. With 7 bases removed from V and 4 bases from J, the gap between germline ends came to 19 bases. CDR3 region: CASISPLSDSTEAFF. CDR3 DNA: TGTGCCAGCATTTCCCCACTATCGGATTCCACTGAAGCTTTCTTT.

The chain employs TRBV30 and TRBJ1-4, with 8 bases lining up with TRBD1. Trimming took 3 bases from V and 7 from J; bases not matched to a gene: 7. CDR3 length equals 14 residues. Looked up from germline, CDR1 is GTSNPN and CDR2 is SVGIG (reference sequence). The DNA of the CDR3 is TGTGCCTGGAGCGGTGACAGGGGAGGTGAAAAACTGTTTTTT. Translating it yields CAWSGDRGGEKLFF. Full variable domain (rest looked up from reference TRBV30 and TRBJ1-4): SQTIHQWPATLVQPVGSPLSLECTVEGTSNPNLYWYRQAAGRGLQLLFYSVGIGQISSEVPQNLSASRPQDRQFILSSKKLLLSDSGFYLCAWSGDRGGEKLFFGSGTQLSVL.

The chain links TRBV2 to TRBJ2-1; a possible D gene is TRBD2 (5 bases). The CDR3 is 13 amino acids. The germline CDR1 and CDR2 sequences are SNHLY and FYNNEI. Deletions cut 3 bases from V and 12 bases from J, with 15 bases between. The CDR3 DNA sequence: TGTGCCAGCAGTGAGGCGGGTTGGGGTGTGCAGTTCTTC. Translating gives CASSEAGWGVQFF.

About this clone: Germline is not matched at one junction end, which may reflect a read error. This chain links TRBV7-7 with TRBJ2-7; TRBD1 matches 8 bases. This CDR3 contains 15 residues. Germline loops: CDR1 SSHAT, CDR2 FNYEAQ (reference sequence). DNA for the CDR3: TGTGCTAGCAGCCCCGGGACAGGACCGTACTACGAGCAGTACTTC. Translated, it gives CASSPGTGPYYEQYF.

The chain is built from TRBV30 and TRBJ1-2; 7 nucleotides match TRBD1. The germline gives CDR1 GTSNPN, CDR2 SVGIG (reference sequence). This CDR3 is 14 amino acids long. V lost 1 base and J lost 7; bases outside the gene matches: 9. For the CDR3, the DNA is TGTGCCTGGAGTGGGGGGACAGAATTAGGTGGCTACACCTTC. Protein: CAWSGGTELGGYTF. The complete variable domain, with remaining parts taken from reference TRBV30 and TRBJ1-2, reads SQTIHQWPATLVQPVGSPLSLECTVEGTSNPNLYWYRQAAGRGLQLLFYSVGIGQISSEVPQNLSASRPQDRQFILSSKKLLLSDSGFYLCAWSGGTELGGYTFGSGTRLTVV.

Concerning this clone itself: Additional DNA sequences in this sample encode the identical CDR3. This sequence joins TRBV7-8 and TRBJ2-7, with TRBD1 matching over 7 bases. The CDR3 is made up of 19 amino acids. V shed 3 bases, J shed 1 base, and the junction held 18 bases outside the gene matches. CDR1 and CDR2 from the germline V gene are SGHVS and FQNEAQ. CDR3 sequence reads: CASSFLDREGTIVSYEQYF. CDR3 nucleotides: TGTGCCAGCAGCTTTCTCGACAGGGAAGGAACAATAGTGTCCTACGAGCAGTACTTC.

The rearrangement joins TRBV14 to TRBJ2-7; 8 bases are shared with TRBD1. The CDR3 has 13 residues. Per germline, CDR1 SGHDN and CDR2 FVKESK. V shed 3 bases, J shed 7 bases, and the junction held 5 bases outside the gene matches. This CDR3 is CASSQDRVGEQYF. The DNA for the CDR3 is TGTGCCAGCAGCCAGGACAGGGTGGGGGAGCAGTACTTC.

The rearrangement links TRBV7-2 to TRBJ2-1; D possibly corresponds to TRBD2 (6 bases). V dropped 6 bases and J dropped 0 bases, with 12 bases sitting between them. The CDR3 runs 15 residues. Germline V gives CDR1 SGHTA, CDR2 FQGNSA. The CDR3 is CASSWGTYSYNEQFF. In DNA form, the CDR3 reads TGTGCCAGCAGTTGGGGGACTTACTCCTACAATGAGCAGTTCTTC.

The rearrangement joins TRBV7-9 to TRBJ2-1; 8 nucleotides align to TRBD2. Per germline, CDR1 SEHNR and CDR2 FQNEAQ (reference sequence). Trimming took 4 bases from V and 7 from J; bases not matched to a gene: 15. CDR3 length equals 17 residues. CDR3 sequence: CASSSTLGSGSLNEQFF. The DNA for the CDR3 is TGTGCCAGCAGCTCCACCCTCGGGAGCGGGAGTTTAAATGAGCAGTTCTTC.

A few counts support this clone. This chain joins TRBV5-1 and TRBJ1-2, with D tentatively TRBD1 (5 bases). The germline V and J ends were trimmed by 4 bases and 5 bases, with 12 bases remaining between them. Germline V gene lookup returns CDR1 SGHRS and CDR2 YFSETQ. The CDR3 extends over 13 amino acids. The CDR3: CASSPTGVYGYTF. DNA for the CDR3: TGCGCCAGCAGCCCCACGGGGGTTTATGGCTACACCTTC.

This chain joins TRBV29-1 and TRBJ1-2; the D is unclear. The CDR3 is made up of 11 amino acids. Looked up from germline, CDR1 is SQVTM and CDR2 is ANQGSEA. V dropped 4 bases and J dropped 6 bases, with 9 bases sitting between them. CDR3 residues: CSVVTGNGYTF. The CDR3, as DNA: TGCAGCGTTGTAACGGGAAATGGCTACACCTTC.

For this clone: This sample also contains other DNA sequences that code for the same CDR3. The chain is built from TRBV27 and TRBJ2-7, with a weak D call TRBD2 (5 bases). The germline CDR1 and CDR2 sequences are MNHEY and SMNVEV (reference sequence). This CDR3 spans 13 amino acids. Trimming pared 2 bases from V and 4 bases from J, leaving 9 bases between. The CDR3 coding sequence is TGTGCCAGCAGTTTAGGACGGGGATACGAGCAGTACTTC. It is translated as CASSLGRGYEQYF.

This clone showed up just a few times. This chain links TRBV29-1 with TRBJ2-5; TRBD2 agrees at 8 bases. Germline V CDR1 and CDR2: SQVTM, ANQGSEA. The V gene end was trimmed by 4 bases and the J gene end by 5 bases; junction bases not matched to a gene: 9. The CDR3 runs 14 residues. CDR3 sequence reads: CSVARGGAQETQYF. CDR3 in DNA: TGCAGCGTTGCCCGGGGGGGGGCGCAGGAGACCCAGTACTTC.

CDR3 bases: TGTGCCAGTAGCGTTGGGACAGGGGGCTTGATGAACACTGAAGCTTTCTTT. Its protein is CASSVGTGGLMNTEAFF. The chain is built from TRBV19 and TRBJ1-1; 12 bases match TRBD1. This CDR3 comprises 17 residues. Germline V lookup: CDR1 LNHDA, CDR2 SQIVND (reference sequence). Trimming at V came to 6 bases and at J to 0 bases, leaving 8 bases not matched to a gene. The complete variable domain, with remaining parts taken from reference TRBV19 and TRBJ1-1, reads DGGITQSPKYLFRKEGQNVTLSCEQNLNHDAMYWYRQDPGQGLRLIYYSQIVNDFQKGDIAEGYSVSREKKESFPLTVTSAQKNPTAFYLCASSVGTGGLMNTEAFFGQGTRLTVV.

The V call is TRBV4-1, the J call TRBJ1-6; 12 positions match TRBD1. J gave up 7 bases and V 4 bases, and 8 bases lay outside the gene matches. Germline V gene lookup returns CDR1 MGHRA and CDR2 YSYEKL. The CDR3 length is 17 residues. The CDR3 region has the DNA TGCGCCAGCAGCCCGGGACAGGGGGCGCGGGGGAATTCACCCCTCCACTTT. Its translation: CASSPGQGARGNSPLHF.

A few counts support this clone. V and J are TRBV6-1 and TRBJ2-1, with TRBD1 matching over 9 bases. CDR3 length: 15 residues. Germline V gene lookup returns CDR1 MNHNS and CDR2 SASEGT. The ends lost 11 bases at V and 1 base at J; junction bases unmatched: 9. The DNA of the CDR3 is TGTGCCGCGACAACACAGGGGGCTTCCTACAATGAGCAGTTCTTC. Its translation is CAATTQGASYNEQFF.

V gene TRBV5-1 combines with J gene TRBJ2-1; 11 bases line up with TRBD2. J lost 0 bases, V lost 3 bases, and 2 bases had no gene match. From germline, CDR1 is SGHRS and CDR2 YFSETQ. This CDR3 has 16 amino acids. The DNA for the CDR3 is TGCGCCAGCAGCTGGGGACTAGCGGCCTCCTACAATGAGCAGTTCTTC. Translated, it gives CASSWGLAASYNEQFF.

The chain's CDR3 is CASSLYGGQGEAFF. The DNA of the CDR3 is TGTGCCAGCAGTTTATACGGGGGGCAGGGTGAAGCTTTCTTT. This sequence joins TRBV28 and TRBJ1-1; D may be TRBD1 (6 bases). The length of the CDR3 is 14 residues. Germline CDR1 is MDHEN and CDR2 is SYDVKM. Between the trimmed V and J ends, which lost 1 base and 7 bases, there was a span of 13 bases.

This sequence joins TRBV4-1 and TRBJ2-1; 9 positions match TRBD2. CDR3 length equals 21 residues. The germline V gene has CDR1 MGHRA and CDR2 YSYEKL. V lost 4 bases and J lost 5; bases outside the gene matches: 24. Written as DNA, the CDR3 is TGCGCCAGCAGCCTCAAGATAGTGGTCGGACTAGCGTTTGGGGGTCACAATGAGCAGTTCTTC. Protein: CASSLKIVVGLAFGGHNEQFF.

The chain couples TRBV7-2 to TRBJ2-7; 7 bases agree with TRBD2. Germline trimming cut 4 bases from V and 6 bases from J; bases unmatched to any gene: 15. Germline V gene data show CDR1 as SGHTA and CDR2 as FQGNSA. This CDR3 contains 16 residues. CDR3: CASSSRVGGGRGEQYF. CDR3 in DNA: TGTGCCAGCAGCTCCAGAGTGGGGGGAGGGAGAGGCGAGCAGTACTTC. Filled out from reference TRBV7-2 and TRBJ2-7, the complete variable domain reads GAGVSQSPSNKVTEKGKDVELRCDPISGHTALYWYRQSLGQGLEFLIYFQGNSAPDKSGLPSDRFSAERTGGSVSTLTIQRTQQEDSAVYLCASSSRVGGGRGEQYFGPGTRLTVT.

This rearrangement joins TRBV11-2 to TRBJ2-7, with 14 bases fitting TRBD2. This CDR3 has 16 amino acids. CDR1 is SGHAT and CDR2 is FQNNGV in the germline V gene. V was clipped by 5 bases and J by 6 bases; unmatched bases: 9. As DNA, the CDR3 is TGTGCCAGCAGCACAGGGACTAGCGGGAGAAGGGTCGAGCAGTACTTC. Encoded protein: CASSTGTSGRRVEQYF.